This is a list of T cell receptor beta chains from one sample in a study of cytomegalovirus exposure and HLA in healthy donors. The method was immunoSEQ multiplex PCR; TCRdb's version includes in-frame clones alone and lacks a portion of them. The data show 240,000 or so clones, 80% to 85% seen once. Input material: PBMCs. These receptors were collected from an older woman in good health and CMV-seropositive. Each CDR3 is given with its conserved first and last residue. D genes are given only for firm matches.

CASSWGLAGETNTGELFF TGCGCCAGCAGCTGGGGACTAGCGGGAGAAACGAACACCGGGGAGCTGTTTTTT TRBV5-1 TRBD2 TRBJ2-2
CASRRTGDDYGYTF TGTGCCAGCAGACGGACAGGGGATGACTATGGCTACACCTTC TRBV5-4 TRBD1 TRBJ1-2
CASTRGAGGQPQHF TGTGCCAGCACCCGAGGGGCGGGGGGTCAGCCCCAGCATTTT TRBV28 . TRBJ1-5
CAISEPRADTQYF TGTGCCATCAGTGAGCCCAGGGCAGATACGCAGTATTTT TRBV10-3 . TRBJ2-3
CSVAQGANNQPQHF TGCAGCGTCGCTCAGGGGGCTAACAATCAGCCCCAGCATTTT TRBV29-1 TRBD1 TRBJ1-5
CASSDLAGVSYNEQFF TGTGCCAGCAGTGACCTAGCGGGAGTCTCCTACAATGAGCAGTTCTTC TRBV6-4 TRBD2 TRBJ2-1
CASRNLDSLLSEQYF TGTGCCAGCAGGAACCTCGACAGTCTCTTAAGCGAGCAGTACTTC TRBV28 . TRBJ2-7
CASSQLRGPGYEQYF TGTGCCAGCAGCCAACTAAGGGGCCCTGGCTACGAGCAGTACTTC TRBV7-9 . TRBJ2-7
CASSVASGSSHEQYF TGTGCCAGCAGCGTAGCTAGCGGGAGTTCCCACGAGCAGTACTTC TRBV9 TRBD2 TRBJ2-7
CASSEHRDNEKLFF TGTGCCAGCAGCGAGCACAGGGATAATGAAAAACTGTTTTTT TRBV11-2 . TRBJ1-4
CASRSTGTYNEQFF TGTGCCAGCAGGTCGACGGGTACCTACAATGAGCAGTTCTTC TRBV6-5 . TRBJ2-1
CASSVGPRTGGTGELFF TGTGCCAGCAGCGTAGGCCCCCGGACAGGGGGGACCGGGGAGCTGTTTTTT TRBV9 TRBD1 TRBJ2-2